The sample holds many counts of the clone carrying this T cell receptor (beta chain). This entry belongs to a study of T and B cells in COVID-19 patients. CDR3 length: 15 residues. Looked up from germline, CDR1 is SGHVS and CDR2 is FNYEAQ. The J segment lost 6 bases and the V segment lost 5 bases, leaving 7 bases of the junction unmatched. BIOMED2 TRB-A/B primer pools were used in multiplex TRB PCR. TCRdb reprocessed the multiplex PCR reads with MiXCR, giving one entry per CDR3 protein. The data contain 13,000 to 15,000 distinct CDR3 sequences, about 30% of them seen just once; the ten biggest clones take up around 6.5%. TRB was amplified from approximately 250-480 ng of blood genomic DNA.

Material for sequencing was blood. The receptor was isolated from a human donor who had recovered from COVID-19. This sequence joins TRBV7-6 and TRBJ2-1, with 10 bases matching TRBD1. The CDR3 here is CASSPGQGGGNEQFF. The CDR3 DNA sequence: TGTGCCAGCAGCCCTGGACAGGGGGGGGGCAATGAGCAGTTCTTC. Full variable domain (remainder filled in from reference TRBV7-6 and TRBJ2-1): GAGVSQSPRYKVTKRGQDVALRCDPISGHVSLYWYRQALGQGPEFLTYFNYEAQQDKSGLPNDRFSAERPEGSISTLTIQRTEQRDSAMYRCASSPGQGGGNEQFFGPGTRLTVL.